This TCR beta chain was identified in a study of shared clonotypes between healthy human individuals. Study in general: Each donor's CD8 memory used one plate, CD8 naive two, each CD4 subset three.

The input for sorted-subset replicate PCRs was around 0.2 ug DNA, approximately 30,000 T cell genomes. TCRdb keeps only in-frame clones here, not all; method: immunoSEQ multiplex PCR. The sample consists of millions of clones, around nine tenths of them appearing once. With respect to this clone: The DNA is omitted, as the CDR3 cannot be located on it reliably, and the CDR3 follows TCRdb's listing.

The CDR3 has 17 amino acids, counting both end residues. Germline V gene lookup returns CDR1 MDHEN and CDR2 SYDVKM. V is TRBV28 and J is TRBJ2-7. The source of this sequence is a man between 18 and 29 years old in good health. The specimen sequenced was naive CD4+ T cells sorted from blood. Subset reported: CD45RA+ positively selected. CDR3 sequence: CASSSSGRTRLSYEQYF.